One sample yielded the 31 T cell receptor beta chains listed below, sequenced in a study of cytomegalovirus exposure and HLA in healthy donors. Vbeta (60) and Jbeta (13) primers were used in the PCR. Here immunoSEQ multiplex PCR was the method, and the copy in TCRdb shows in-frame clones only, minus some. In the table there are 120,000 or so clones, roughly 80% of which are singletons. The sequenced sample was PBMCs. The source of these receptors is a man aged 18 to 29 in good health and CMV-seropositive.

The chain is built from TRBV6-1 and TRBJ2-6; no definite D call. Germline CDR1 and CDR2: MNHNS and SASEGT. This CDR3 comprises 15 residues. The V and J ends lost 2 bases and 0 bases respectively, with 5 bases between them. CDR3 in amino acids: CASSEYNSGANVLTF. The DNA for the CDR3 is TGTGCCAGCAGTGAATATAACTCTGGGGCCAACGTCCTGACTTTC.

As DNA, the CDR3 is TGTGCCAGCAGCTTAGTCGTCGGCGGGGAGCTGTTTTTT. As protein: CASSLVVGGELFF. The V and J genes are TRBV7-9 and TRBJ2-2; unclear D gene. With 1 base removed from V and 7 bases from J, the gap between germline ends came to 7 bases. This CDR3 has 13 residues. Germline V gene data show CDR1 as SEHNR and CDR2 as FQNEAQ (reference sequence).

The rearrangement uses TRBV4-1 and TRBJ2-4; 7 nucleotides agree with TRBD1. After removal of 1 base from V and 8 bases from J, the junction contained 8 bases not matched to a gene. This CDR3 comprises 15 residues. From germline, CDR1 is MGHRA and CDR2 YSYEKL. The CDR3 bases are TGCGCCAGCAGCCAAGTTCTGTCAGGGGGTCACATTCAGTACTTC. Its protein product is CASSQVLSGGHIQYF.

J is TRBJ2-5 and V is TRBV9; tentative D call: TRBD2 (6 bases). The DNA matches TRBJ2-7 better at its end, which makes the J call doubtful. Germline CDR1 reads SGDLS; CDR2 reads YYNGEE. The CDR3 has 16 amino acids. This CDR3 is CASSPSWDSDSYEQYF. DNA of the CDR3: TGTGCCAGCAGCCCATCGTGGGACTCCGACTCCTACGAGCAGTACTTC.

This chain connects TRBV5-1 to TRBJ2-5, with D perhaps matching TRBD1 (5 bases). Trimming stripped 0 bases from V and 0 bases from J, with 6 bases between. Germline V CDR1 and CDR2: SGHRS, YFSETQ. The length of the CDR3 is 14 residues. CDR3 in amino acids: CASSLGQNQETQYF. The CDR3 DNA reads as TGCGCCAGCAGCTTGGGACAGAACCAAGAGACCCAGTACTTC.

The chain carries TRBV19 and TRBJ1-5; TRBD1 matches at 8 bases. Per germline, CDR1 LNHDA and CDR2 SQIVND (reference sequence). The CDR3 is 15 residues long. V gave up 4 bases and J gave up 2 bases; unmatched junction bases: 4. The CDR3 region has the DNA TGTGCCAGTAGTAAGACAGGGGTTCGCAATCAGCCCCAGCATTTT. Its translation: CASSKTGVRNQPQHF.

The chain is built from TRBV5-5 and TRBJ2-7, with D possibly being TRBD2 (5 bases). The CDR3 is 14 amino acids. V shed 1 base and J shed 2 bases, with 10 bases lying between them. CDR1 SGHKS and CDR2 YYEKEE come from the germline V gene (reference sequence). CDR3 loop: CASSLFPGTYEQYF. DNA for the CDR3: TGTGCCAGCAGCTTGTTTCCCGGGACCTACGAGCAGTACTTC.

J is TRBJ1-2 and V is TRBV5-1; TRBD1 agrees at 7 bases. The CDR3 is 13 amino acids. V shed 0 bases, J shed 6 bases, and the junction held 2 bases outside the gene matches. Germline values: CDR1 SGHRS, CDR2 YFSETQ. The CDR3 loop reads CASSLEGQDGYTF. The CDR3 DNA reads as TGCGCCAGCAGCTTGGAAGGACAGGATGGCTACACCTTC.

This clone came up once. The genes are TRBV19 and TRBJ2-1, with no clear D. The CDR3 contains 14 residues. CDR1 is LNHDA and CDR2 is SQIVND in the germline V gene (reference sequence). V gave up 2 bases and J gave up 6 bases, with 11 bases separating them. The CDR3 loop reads CASSITPDSNEQFF. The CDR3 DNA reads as TGTGCCAGTAGTATAACGCCAGACTCCAATGAGCAGTTCTTC.

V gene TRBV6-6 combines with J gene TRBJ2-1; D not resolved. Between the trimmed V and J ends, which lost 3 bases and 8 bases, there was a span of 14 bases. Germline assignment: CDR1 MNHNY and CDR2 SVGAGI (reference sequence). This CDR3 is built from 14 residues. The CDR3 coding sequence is TGTGCCAGCAGTTATTTCGGGTCTGGCTATGAGCAGTTCTTC. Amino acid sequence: CASSYFGSGYEQFF.

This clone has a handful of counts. The CDR3 DNA reads as TGTGCCAGCAGCAGGGGCGTGAGCTCCTACGAGCAGTACTTC. Its protein is CASSRGVSSYEQYF. J is TRBJ2-7 and V is TRBV2; possibly TRBD1 for D (6 bases). Germline values: CDR1 SNHLY, CDR2 FYNNEI. The CDR3 is 14 residues long. The V end lost 6 bases, the J end lost 0 bases, and 12 bases lay between the germline ends.

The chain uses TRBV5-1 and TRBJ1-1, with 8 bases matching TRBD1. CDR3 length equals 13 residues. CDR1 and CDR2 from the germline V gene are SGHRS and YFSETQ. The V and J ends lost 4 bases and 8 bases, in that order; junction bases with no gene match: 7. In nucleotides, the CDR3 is TGCGCCAGCAGCCGAACAGGGGGAAACGAAGCTTTCTTT. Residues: CASSRTGGNEAFF.

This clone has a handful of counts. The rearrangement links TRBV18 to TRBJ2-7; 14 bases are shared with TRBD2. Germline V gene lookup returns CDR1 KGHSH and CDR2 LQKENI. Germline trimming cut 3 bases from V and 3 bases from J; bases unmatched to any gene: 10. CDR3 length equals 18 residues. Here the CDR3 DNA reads TGTGCCAGCTCACCGAAGAGACTAGCGGGAGGGCGGGTCTACGAGCAGTACTTC. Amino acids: CASSPKRLAGGRVYEQYF.

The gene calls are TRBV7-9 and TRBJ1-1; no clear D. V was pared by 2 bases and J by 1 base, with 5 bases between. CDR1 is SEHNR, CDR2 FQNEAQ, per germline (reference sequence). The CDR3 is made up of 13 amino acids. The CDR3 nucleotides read TGTGCCAGCAGCTTACAGGAGAACACTGAAGCTTTCTTT. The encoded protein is CASSLQENTEAFF.

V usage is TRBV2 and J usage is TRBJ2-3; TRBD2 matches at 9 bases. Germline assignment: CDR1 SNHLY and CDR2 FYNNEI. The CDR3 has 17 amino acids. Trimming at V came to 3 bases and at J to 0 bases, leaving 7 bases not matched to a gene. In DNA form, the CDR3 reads TGTGCCAGCAGTGACCTAGCGGGATCGTGGAGCACAGATACGCAGTATTTT. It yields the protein CASSDLAGSWSTDTQYF.

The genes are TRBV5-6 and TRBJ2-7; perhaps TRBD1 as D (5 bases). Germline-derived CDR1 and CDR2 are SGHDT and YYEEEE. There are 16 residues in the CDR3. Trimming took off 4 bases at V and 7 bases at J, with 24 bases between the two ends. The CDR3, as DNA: TGTGCCAGCAGCCCTCTCCCAGGGAACTCTGAGGATGAGCAGTACTTC. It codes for CASSPLPGNSEDEQYF.

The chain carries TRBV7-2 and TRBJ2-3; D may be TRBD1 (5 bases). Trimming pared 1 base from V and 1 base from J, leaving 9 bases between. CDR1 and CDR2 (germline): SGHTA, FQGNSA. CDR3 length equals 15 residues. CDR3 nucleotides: TGTGCCAGCAGCTTAGAGTGGGGCGGCACAGATACGCAGTATTTT. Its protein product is CASSLEWGGTDTQYF. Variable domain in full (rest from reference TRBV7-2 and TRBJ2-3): GAGVSQSPSNKVTEKGKDVELRCDPISGHTALYWYRQSLGQGLEFLIYFQGNSAPDKSGLPSDRFSAERTGGSVSTLTIQRTQQEDSAVYLCASSLEWGGTDTQYFGPGTRLTVL.

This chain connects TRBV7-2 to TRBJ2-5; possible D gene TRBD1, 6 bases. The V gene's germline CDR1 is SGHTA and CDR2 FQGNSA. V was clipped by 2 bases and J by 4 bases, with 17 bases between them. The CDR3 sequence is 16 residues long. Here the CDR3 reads CASSLQVHRDTETQYF. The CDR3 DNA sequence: TGTGCCAGCAGCTTACAGGTCCATCGGGACACAGAGACCCAGTACTTC.

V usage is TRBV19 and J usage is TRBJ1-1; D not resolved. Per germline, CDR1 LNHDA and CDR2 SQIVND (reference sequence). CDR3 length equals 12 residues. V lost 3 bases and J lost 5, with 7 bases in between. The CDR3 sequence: CASSMGSTEAFF. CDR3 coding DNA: TGTGCCAGTAGTATGGGGAGTACTGAAGCTTTCTTT.

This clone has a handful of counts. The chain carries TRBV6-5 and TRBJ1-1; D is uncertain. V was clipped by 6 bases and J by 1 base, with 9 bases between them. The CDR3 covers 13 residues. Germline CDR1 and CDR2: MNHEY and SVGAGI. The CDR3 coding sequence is TGTGCCAGCAGCCCGGAGGCGAACACTGAAGCTTTCTTT. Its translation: CASSPEANTEAFF.

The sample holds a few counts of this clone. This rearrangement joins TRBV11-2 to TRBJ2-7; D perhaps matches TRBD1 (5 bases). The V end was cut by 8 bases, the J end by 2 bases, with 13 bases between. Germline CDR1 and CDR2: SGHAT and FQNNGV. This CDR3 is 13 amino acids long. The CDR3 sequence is CASGIGVPYEQYF. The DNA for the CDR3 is TGTGCCAGCGGGATAGGGGTACCCTACGAGCAGTACTTC.

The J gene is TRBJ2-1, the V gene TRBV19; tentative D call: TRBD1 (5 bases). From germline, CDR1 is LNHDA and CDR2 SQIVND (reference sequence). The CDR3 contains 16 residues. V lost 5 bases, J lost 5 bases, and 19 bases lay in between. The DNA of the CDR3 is TGTGCCAGTAGTCCGAAAGGGGTAGCTCGGGACAATGAGCAGTTCTTC. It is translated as CASSPKGVARDNEQFF.

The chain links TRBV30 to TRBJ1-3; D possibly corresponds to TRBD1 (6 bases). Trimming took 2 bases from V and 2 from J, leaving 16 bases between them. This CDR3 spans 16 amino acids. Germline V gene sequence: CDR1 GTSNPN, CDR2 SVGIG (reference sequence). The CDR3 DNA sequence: TGTGCCTGGAGTCGCAGGGGTGCGGACCCTGGAAACACCATATATTTT. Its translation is CAWSRRGADPGNTIYF.

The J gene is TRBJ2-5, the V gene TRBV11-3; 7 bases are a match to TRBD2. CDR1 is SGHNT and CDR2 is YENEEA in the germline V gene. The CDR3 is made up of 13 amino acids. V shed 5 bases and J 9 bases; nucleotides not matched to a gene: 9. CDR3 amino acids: CASSVNSRGAQYF. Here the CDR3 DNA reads TGTGCCAGCAGCGTTAATTCCCGGGGGGCCCAGTACTTC.

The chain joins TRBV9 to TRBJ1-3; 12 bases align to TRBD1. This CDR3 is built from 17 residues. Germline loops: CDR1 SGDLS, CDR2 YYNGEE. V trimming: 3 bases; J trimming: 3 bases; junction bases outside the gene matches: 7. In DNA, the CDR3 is TGTGCCAGCAGCGGAACCGGGACAGGGGGCTTTGGAAACACCATATATTTT. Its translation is CASSGTGTGGFGNTIYF.

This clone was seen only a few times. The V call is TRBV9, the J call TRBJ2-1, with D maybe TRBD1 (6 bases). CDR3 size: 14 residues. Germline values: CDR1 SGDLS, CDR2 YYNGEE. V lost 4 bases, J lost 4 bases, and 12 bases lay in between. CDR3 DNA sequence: TGTGCCAGCAGCTCGGGACAAGGGTACAATGAGCAGTTCTTC. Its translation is CASSSGQGYNEQFF.

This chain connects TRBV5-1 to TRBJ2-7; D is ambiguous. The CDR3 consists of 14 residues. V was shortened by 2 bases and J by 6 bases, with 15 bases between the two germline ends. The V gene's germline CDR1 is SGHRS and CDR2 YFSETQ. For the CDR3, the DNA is TGCGCCAGCAGCTTCTACTCATCCCCCGGCGAGCAGTACTTC. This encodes CASSFYSSPGEQYF.

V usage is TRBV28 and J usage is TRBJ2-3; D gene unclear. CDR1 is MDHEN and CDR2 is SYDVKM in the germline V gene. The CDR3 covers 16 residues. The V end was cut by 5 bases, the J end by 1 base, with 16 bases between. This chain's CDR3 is CASSPHREAGTDTQYF. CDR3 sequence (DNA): TGTGCCAGCAGTCCCCATCGAGAGGCGGGCACAGATACGCAGTATTTT.

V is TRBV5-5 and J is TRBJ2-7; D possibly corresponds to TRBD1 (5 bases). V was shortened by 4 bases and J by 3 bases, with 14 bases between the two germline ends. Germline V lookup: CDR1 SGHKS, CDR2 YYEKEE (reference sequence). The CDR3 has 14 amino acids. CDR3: CASSMAPTDYEQYF. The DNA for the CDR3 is TGTGCCAGCAGCATGGCCCCGACAGACTACGAGCAGTACTTC.

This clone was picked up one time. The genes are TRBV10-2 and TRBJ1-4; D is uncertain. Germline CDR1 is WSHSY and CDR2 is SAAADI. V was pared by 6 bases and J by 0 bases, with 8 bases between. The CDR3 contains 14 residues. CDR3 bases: TGCGCCAGCAGGTCAGGCACAACTAATGAAAAACTGTTTTTT. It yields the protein CASRSGTTNEKLFF.

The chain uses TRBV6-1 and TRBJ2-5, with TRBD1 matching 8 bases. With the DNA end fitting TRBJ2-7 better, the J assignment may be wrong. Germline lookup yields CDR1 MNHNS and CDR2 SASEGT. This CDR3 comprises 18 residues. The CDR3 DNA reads TGTGCCAGCAGTGAAGCGGGGAGGACAGGGCATCGGTCCTACGAGCAGTACTTC. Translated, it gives CASSEAGRTGHRSYEQYF.